Below, 18 T cell receptor beta chains from the same sample are listed, as sequenced in a study of cytomegalovirus exposure and HLA in healthy donors. The PCR used 60 Vbeta and 13 Jbeta primers. The repertoire was sequenced with immunoSEQ multiplex PCR; TCRdb's copy has only in-frame clones and lacks some. This sample has roughly 130,000 clones; less than 80% occur once, and the top ten carry approximately 7%. The material sequenced was PBMCs. The receptor source for this set is a middle-aged man in good health and CMV-seropositive.

J is TRBJ1-6 and V is TRBV28; 8 nucleotides align to TRBD1. V was pared by 4 bases and J by 10 bases, with 6 bases of the junction left unmatched. Per the germline V gene, CDR1 is MDHEN and CDR2 is SYDVKM. The CDR3 has 14 residues. The CDR3 loop is CASSSGTGGSPLHF. The CDR3 nucleotides read TGTGCCAGCAGTTCCGGGACAGGAGGCTCACCCCTCCACTTT.

The V call is TRBV10-2, the J call TRBJ2-1; possibly TRBD2 for D (6 bases). The CDR3 has 12 residues. The germline V gene encodes CDR1 WSHSY and CDR2 SAAADI. Trimming removed 6 bases from V and 10 bases from J, with 13 bases in between. The chain's CDR3 is CASREEGLEQFF. Written as DNA, the CDR3 is TGCGCCAGCAGGGAGGAGGGATTAGAGCAGTTCTTC.

The CDR3 is CASSQDSLGGSEQFF. CDR3 coding DNA: TGCGCCAGCAGCCAAGATTCGTTAGGGGGCAGTGAGCAGTTCTTC. The chain has TRBV4-1 and TRBJ2-1, with 7 bases lining up with TRBD1. Germline-derived CDR1 and CDR2 are MGHRA and YSYEKL. The CDR3 extends over 15 amino acids. Trimming at V came to 0 bases and at J to 9 bases, leaving 8 bases not matched to a gene.

The chain links TRBV4-1 to TRBJ1-5; possibly TRBD1 for D (6 bases). The CDR3 is 15 amino acids. V gave up 1 base and J gave up 6 bases, with 13 bases separating them. The germline V gene has CDR1 MGHRA and CDR2 YSYEKL. The CDR3 loop is CASSQGQGSSQPQHF. The CDR3 DNA is TGCGCCAGCAGCCAAGGTCAGGGGTCCTCTCAGCCCCAGCATTTT.

The V gene is TRBV19, the J gene TRBJ2-5; 7 bases are a match to TRBD1. The germline gives CDR1 LNHDA, CDR2 SQIVND (reference sequence). The CDR3 spans 17 residues. Losses at the gene ends were 3 bases for V and 0 bases for J; bases not matched to a gene: 10. The CDR3 spells CASSIKGAFSNQETQYF. CDR3 coding DNA: TGTGCCAGTAGTATCAAGGGGGCGTTCTCGAACCAAGAGACCCAGTACTTC.

This clone was recorded a few times. V usage is TRBV5-1 and J usage is TRBJ1-5; 8 positions agree with TRBD1. V gave up 0 bases and J gave up 2 bases; unmatched junction bases: 1. Per the germline V gene, CDR1 is SGHRS and CDR2 is YFSETQ. The CDR3 runs to 15 residues. DNA for the CDR3: TGCGCCAGCAGCTTGGAGACAGGGGGCAATCAGCCCCAGCATTTT. Translated: CASSLETGGNQPQHF.

The rearrangement links TRBV20-1 to TRBJ2-3; no definite D call. Germline V gene sequence: CDR1 DFQATT, CDR2 SNEGSKA (reference sequence). The CDR3 sequence is 10 residues long. Trimming pared 5 bases from V and 6 bases from J, leaving 6 bases between. This CDR3 is CSALPDTQYF. Written as DNA, the CDR3 is TGCAGTGCTCTACCGGATACGCAGTATTTT.

The table lists this clone with a few counts. This CDR3 is CASSLVRTGDPGKQETQYF. Written as DNA, the CDR3 is TGCGCCAGCAGCTTGGTGCGGACAGGGGACCCAGGGAAACAAGAGACCCAGTACTTC. The chain carries TRBV5-1 and TRBJ2-5; 9 nucleotides agree with TRBD1. Germline assignment: CDR1 SGHRS and CDR2 YFSETQ. Losses at the gene ends were 0 bases for V and 2 bases for J; bases not matched to a gene: 14. This CDR3 has 19 amino acids.

The chain employs TRBV29-1 and TRBJ1-2; D remains unclear. The CDR3 is made up of 14 amino acids. The V gene's germline CDR1 is SQVTM and CDR2 ANQGSEA. Trimming took 2 bases from V and 1 from J, leaving 11 bases between them. CDR3 sequence (DNA): TGCAGCGTTGAAACCCCCCGGGGTAACTATGGCTACACCTTC. The encoded protein is CSVETPRGNYGYTF. The whole variable domain, filled in from reference TRBV29-1 and TRBJ1-2, reads SAVISQKPSRDICQRGTSLTIQCQVDSQVTMMFWYRQQPGQSLTLIATANQGSEATYESGFVIDKFPISRPNLTFSTLTVSNMSPEDSSIYLCSVETPRGNYGYTFGSGTRLTVV.

The chain uses TRBV5-1 and TRBJ2-2; 7 bases are a match to TRBD1. CDR1 and CDR2 (germline): SGHRS, YFSETQ. The J segment lost 3 bases and the V segment lost 3 bases, leaving 5 bases of the junction unmatched. The CDR3 extends over 15 amino acids. The CDR3: CASSSTGVDTGELFF. The CDR3 DNA reads TGCGCCAGCAGCTCCACAGGGGTGGACACCGGGGAGCTGTTTTTT.

The chain uses TRBV5-1 and TRBJ1-1; 8 bases map to TRBD1. J lost 4 bases, V lost 4 bases, and 12 bases had no gene match. Germline V gene data show CDR1 as SGHRS and CDR2 as YFSETQ. The CDR3 covers 16 residues. CDR3 sequence (DNA): TGCGCCAGCAGCGGACAGGGAGGAGGTCCAAGCACTGAAGCTTTCTTT. Encoded protein: CASSGQGGGPSTEAFF.

The J gene is TRBJ2-3, the V gene TRBV6-1, with 13 bases matching TRBD2. V was pared by 2 bases and J by 6 bases, with 8 bases of the junction left unmatched. The CDR3 consists of 17 residues. Germline V gene sequence: CDR1 MNHNS, CDR2 SASEGT. The CDR3 loop reads CASSERLAGGLSDTQYF. In DNA, the CDR3 is TGTGCCAGCAGTGAAAGACTAGCGGGGGGACTCAGCGATACGCAGTATTTT.

The V and J genes are TRBV5-1 and TRBJ1-1; no definite D call. Germline CDR1 reads SGHRS; CDR2 reads YFSETQ. V dropped 0 bases and J dropped 4 bases, with 13 bases sitting between them. CDR3 size: 15 residues. The chain's CDR3 is CASSLGTNYGTEAFF. DNA for the CDR3: TGCGCCAGCAGCTTGGGTACAAACTATGGCACTGAAGCTTTCTTT. Variable domain in full (rest from reference TRBV5-1 and TRBJ1-1): KAGVTQTPRYLIKTRGQQVTLSCSPISGHRSVSWYQQTPGQGLQFLFEYFSETQRNKGNFPGRFSGRQFSNSRSEMNVSTLELGDSALYLCASSLGTNYGTEAFFGQGTRLTVV.

The chain couples TRBV19 to TRBJ2-7; 10 bases are shared with TRBD1. The V segment lost 5 bases and the J segment 3 bases; nucleotides outside the gene matches: 4. This CDR3 spans 14 amino acids. From germline, CDR1 is LNHDA and CDR2 SQIVND (reference sequence). CDR3 DNA sequence: TGTGCCAGTAGTCCACGGACAGGGGGCTACGAGCAGTACTTC. Its translation: CASSPRTGGYEQYF.

The rearrangement links TRBV6-1 to TRBJ2-5; 7 bases line up with TRBD2. From germline, CDR1 is MNHNS and CDR2 SASEGT. Trimming took 6 bases from V and 5 from J; bases not matched to a gene: 3. The CDR3 is made up of 12 amino acids. DNA for the CDR3: TGTGCCAGCAGCAAAGCGGGGGAGACCCAGTACTTC. Protein product: CASSKAGETQYF.

V usage is TRBV27 and J usage is TRBJ1-1; a possible D gene is TRBD1 (6 bases). Germline assignment: CDR1 MNHEY and CDR2 SMNVEV (reference sequence). V was clipped by 8 bases and J by 5 bases, with 12 bases between them. The CDR3 is made up of 12 amino acids. The CDR3: CASYSRGTEAFF. CDR3 DNA: TGTGCCAGCTATAGCAGGGGAACTGAAGCTTTCTTT.

This clone was counted once. The genes are TRBV5-4 and TRBJ2-7, with TRBD2 matching over 15 bases. Trimming at V came to 2 bases and at J to 3 bases, leaving 3 bases not matched to a gene. The CDR3 contains 16 residues. CDR1 is SGHNT and CDR2 is YYREEE in the germline V gene (reference sequence). CDR3 coding DNA: TGTGCCAGCAGCTTAGGGACTAGCGGGGGGTACTACGAGCAGTACTTC. It translates to CASSLGTSGGYYEQYF.

This clone was seen a single time. The J gene is TRBJ1-1, the V gene TRBV6-5, with 7 bases fitting TRBD1. Germline V lookup: CDR1 MNHEY, CDR2 SVGAGI. The CDR3 extends over 16 amino acids. Losses at the gene ends were 2 bases for V and 3 bases for J; bases not matched to a gene: 9. CDR3 sequence reads: CASSYRKGGWDTEAFF. CDR3 DNA sequence: TGTGCCAGCAGTTACCGAAAAGGGGGCTGGGACACTGAAGCTTTCTTT.